This T cell receptor (beta chain) was captured in a study of T cells in Graves' hyperthyroidism and ophthalmopathy. Study-level points and caveats: Expanded thyroid clonotypes (above 0.001) were mostly also found in blood.

TCR beta CDR3 region amplification was performed from RNA transcripts. Initially, a first-round RT-PCR of the TCR CDR3 employed the HTBI primer set. One entry per CDR3 protein, called by TCRdb with MiXCR from the multiplex PCR reads. The repertoire consists of around 440,000 distinct CDR3 sequences, with approximately 14% occurring once and the leading ten covering almost 8%. This clonotype has ten or more counts. Antigen: not known. The V gene lost 3 bases and the J gene lost 4 bases, with 13 bases spanning the gap. Per the germline V gene, CDR1 is LNHDA and CDR2 is SQIVND (reference sequence). There are 15 residues in the CDR3. The PBMCs were sourced from fresh peripheral blood (about 9.7 ml).

J is TRBJ2-1 and V is TRBV19, with D possibly matching TRBD2 (6 bases). The sequencing input was blood. The source of this sequence is a woman aged 18-35 years with Graves' hyperthyroidism. CDR3 nucleotide sequence: TGTGCCAGTAGTATTACGGCTAGCGTTTACAATGAGCAGTTCTTC. Translation: CASSITASVYNEQFF.